The T cell receptor beta chain under discussion was sequenced for a study of cytotoxic CD8 clonotypes in ibrutinib-treated CLL. Across the study: Samples yielded averages of roughly 250,000 productive templates and more than 90,000 productive rearrangements.

This clone was seen a handful of times. The antigen remains unidentified. Germline V lookup: CDR1 SGDLS, CDR2 YYNGEE. Trimming took 0 bases from V and 8 from J; bases not matched to a gene: 10. The CDR3 is 16 residues long. Findings of the study overall: Ibrutinib response saw clonality rise, and progression saw it return toward baseline.

Sequencing was designed to attain a depth spanning 1 in 200,000 to 1 in 1 million T cells. Produced via immunoSEQ multiplex PCR; TCRdb's table is partial and in-frame only. In the table there are 150,000 to 250,000 clones, 72% of which are singletons. This clonotype was sampled from a human donor with chronic lymphocytic leukemia. The chain joins TRBV9 to TRBJ2-1, with TRBD2 identical over 8 bases. Sequencing used PBMCs, obtained after 24 months of ibrutinib treatment. CDR3 in DNA: TGTGCCAGCAGCGTAGGTAGTAGCGGGATTGAATATGAGCAGTTCTTC. It codes for CASSVGSSGIEYEQFF.